This TCR beta chain is from a study of CXCR3-negative and CXCR3-positive naive CD8 T cells. Preparation of TRB cDNA libraries relied on 5' RACE carrying UMI labels. Using the 5' RACE reads, TCRdb records one entry per CDR3 protein without DNA. The specimen's table records about 82,000 distinct CDR3 sequences. CDR3 length: 15 amino acids. The V gene's germline CDR1 is MNHEY and CDR2 SMNVEV (reference sequence). Sequenced: naive CXCR3- CD8+ T cells from blood. The subset: CD45RO-CCR7+CD27+CD95- naive CD8+ T cells lacking CXCR3 (TNR3-). The receptor was derived from a human donor in good health. Some clones in this sample may be carry-over from other donors' samples. The chain carries TRBV27 and TRBJ1-2; TCRdb proposes TRBD1, but this gene call is untestable without DNA. CDR3 in amino acids: CASSTTGRANYGYTF.